This entry features one TCR beta chain sequence. Its antigen is undetermined. Germline lookup yields CDR1 ENHRY and CDR2 SYGVKD. This CDR3 region has 12 residues. V shed 6 bases and J 6 bases; nucleotides not matched to a gene: 2. Clones were read by immunoSEQ multiplex PCR, and TCRdb kept only the in-frame ones, dropping some. The table records 85,000 to 100,000 clones, 70% to 90% of them present only once. This specimen comes from a study of OX40 agonist ivuxolimab in advanced cancers. Across the study: The dose-escalation group included hepatocellular carcinoma, melanoma, renal cell carcinoma and head and neck cancer. Whole-study results and caveats: The study observed clonal expansion of CD4+ and CD8+ blood T cells by week 6 at 0.1 to 3.0 mg/kg. Relative to CD4+ cells, CD8+ T cells on average had more expanded clones. The work left the antigen specificity of expanded peripheral T cells undetermined.

This clonotype was sampled from an adult with an advanced solid tumor such as melanoma, head and neck, liver or kidney cancer. This specimen consisted of CD4+ or CD8+ T cells sorted from blood, obtained in a trial of the OX40 agonist ivuxolimab. The V and J genes are TRBV10-3 and TRBJ1-1; 9 nucleotides align to TRBD1. CDR3 bases: TGTGCCATCAGAGGACAGGGGTCTGAAGCTTTCTTT. Residues: CAIRGQGSEAFF.